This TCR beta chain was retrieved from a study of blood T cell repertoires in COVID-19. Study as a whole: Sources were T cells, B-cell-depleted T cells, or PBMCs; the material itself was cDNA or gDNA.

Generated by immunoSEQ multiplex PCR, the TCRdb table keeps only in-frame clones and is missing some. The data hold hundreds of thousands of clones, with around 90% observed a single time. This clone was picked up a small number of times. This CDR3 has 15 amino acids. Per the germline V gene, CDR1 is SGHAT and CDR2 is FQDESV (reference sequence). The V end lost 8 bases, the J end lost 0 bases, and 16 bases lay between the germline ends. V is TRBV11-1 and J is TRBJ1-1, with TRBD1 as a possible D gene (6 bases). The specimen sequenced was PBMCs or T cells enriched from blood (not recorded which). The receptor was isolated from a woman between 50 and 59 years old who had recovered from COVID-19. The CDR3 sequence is CASQTTDRLNTEAFF. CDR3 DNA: TGTGCCAGCCAGACCACGGACAGATTGAACACTGAAGCTTTCTTT.